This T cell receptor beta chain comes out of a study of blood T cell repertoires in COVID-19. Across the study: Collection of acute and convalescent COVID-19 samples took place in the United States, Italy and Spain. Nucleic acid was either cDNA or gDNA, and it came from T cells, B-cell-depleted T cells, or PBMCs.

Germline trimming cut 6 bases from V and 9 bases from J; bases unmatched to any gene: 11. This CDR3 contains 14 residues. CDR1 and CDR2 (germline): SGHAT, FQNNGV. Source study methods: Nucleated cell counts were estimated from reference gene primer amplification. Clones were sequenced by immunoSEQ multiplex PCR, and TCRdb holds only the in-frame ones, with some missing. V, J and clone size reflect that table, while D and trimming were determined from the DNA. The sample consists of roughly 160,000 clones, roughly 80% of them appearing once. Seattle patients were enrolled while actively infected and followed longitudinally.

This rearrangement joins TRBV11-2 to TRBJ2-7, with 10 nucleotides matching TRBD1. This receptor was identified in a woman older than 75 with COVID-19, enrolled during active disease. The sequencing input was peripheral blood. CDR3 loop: CASSATGGAGGQYF. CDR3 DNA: TGTGCCAGCAGTGCGACAGGGGGCGCGGGGGGGCAGTACTTC.